One and the same sample provided the 23 T cell receptor beta chains below, sequenced in a study of blood T cells in healthy people across ages. Alongside a J-beta primer mix, a sample-barcoded 5' primer served in a second PCR lasting about 7 to 11 cycles. Via MiXCR, TCRdb re-called the 5' RACE reads, giving one row per CDR3 protein. The sample consists of about 800,000 distinct CDR3 sequences, roughly 64% of them appearing once. Material for sequencing was blood. These receptors all stem from a man in his thirties or forties in good health.

This clonotype came up many times. The V gene is TRBV7-9, the J gene TRBJ2-7; TRBD1 or TRBD2 may be the D gene (5 bases each). Germline V gives CDR1 SEHNR, CDR2 FQNEAQ (reference sequence). V was shortened by 0 bases and J by 5 bases, with 8 bases between the two germline ends. This CDR3 is 13 amino acids long. The CDR3 DNA reads TGTGCCAGCAGCTTAGCCAGGGACCACGAGCAGTACTTC. Its protein is CASSLARDHEQYF.

The chain uses TRBV2 and TRBJ2-1; TRBD2 matches 12 bases. This CDR3 spans 18 amino acids. Per the germline V gene, CDR1 is SNHLY and CDR2 is FYNNEI. With 9 bases clipped from V and 0 bases from J, the junction kept 12 bases outside the gene matches. The CDR3 DNA sequence: TGTGCCAGTCAAGGACTAGCGGGAACTACCAGCTCCTACAATGAGCAGTTCTTC. Its translation: CASQGLAGTTSSYNEQFF.

This clonotype was observed at least ten times. A clone one base away is much larger, so this may be a read error. The V gene is TRBV12-3 or TRBV12-4, the J gene TRBJ2-3, with 7 bases fitting TRBD2. The junction had 7 bases not matched to a gene; V was cut back by 5 bases and J by 5 bases. This CDR3 contains 14 residues. The CDR3 is CASSVGGSGDTQYF. The CDR3 DNA sequence: TGTGCCAGCAGTGTCGGGGGGAGCGGAGATACGCAGTATTTT.

This chain joins TRBV13 and TRBJ2-7; perhaps TRBD2 as D (5 bases). The end of the DNA aligns better with TRBJ2-5, so the J call may be wrong. The germline CDR1 and CDR2 sequences are PRHDT and FYEKMQ (reference sequence). There are 14 residues in the CDR3. The DNA of the CDR3 is TGTGCCAGCATCCGAAACGGGGAGTCTGAGACCCAGTACTTC. Encoded protein: CASIRNGESETQYF.

In its sample, this clonotype was seen a few times. This rearrangement joins TRBV12-3 or TRBV12-4 to TRBJ1-2; tentative D call: TRBD1 (5 bases). Trimming removed 6 bases at V and 0 bases at J, with 20 bases between. The CDR3 runs 17 residues. The CDR3 reads CASRWGRQSLTNYGYTF. The CDR3 DNA sequence: TGTGCCAGCAGGTGGGGGAGACAGAGCCTTACTAACTATGGCTACACCTTC.

Note on this clonotype: The junction and the germline gene differ at one end; a read error may be behind it. The chain carries TRBV12-3 or TRBV12-4 and TRBJ2-3, with 8 bases that match TRBD2. This CDR3 region has 16 residues. The CDR3 DNA follows: TGTGCCTGCAGACAGATAGCGGGGCCTAGCGCAGATACGCAGTATTTT. Protein sequence: CACRQIAGPSADTQYF.

The chain has TRBV20-1 and TRBJ1-1; D is undetermined. The CDR3 contains 12 residues. Trimming took off 4 bases at V and 12 bases at J, with 18 bases between the two ends. Germline loops: CDR1 DFQATT, CDR2 SNEGSKA (reference sequence). The CDR3 spells CSAIDTLGSTFF. Written as DNA, the CDR3 is TGCAGTGCTATTGACACCCTCGGAAGTACTTTCTTT.

V usage is TRBV25-1 and J usage is TRBJ1-4, with 7 nucleotides matching TRBD1. The V gene's germline CDR1 is MGHDK and CDR2 SYGVNS. This CDR3 spans 13 amino acids. With V trimmed by 3 bases and J by 9 bases, 4 bases remained unmatched. This chain's CDR3 is CASSDMTGKKLFF. The CDR3 nucleotides read TGTGCCAGCAGTGACATGACAGGGAAAAAACTGTTTTTT.

The rearrangement links TRBV4-2 to TRBJ2-7; 9 bases map to TRBD1. CDR3 length: 16 residues. Germline-derived CDR1 and CDR2 are LGHNA and YNFKEQ. V was clipped by 0 bases and J by 2 bases; unmatched bases: 5. The CDR3 DNA follows: TGTGCCAGCAGCCAAGAGGGAGGGACAGGGACCTACGAGCAGTACTTC. It specifies CASSQEGGTGTYEQYF.

The rearrangement links TRBV29-1 to TRBJ2-7, with 12 bases aligning to TRBD2. With V trimmed by 4 bases and J by 4 bases, 14 bases remained unmatched. The germline gives CDR1 SQVTM, CDR2 ANQGSEA. CDR3 size: 17 residues. In DNA, the CDR3 is TGCAGCGTTGCAGGCCTAGCGGGAGGGCCAGGGAGGTACGAGCAGTACTTC. Translated, it gives CSVAGLAGGPGRYEQYF.

The V gene is TRBV12-3 or TRBV12-4, the J gene TRBJ2-5; 10 bases are shared with TRBD1. The CDR3 spans 14 residues. After removal of 6 bases from V and 2 bases from J, the junction contained 3 bases not matched to a gene. CDR3: CASRRTGGQETQYF. In DNA form, the CDR3 reads TGTGCCAGCAGGCGGACAGGGGGGCAAGAGACCCAGTACTTC.

The rearrangement uses TRBV24-1 and TRBJ2-5; D is unresolved. Deletions cut 10 bases from V and 4 bases from J, with 12 bases between. Germline CDR1 and CDR2: KGHDR and SFDVKD. CDR3 length: 12 amino acids. The CDR3 protein is CATVDRVETQYF. CDR3 DNA: TGTGCCACGGTGGATAGGGTAGAGACCCAGTACTTC.

V is TRBV11-1 and J is TRBJ2-1, with D perhaps given as TRBD1 or TRBD2 (6 bases each). V gave up 6 bases and J gave up 6 bases, with 12 bases separating them. Germline V gene lookup returns CDR1 SGHAT and CDR2 FQDESV (reference sequence). The CDR3 has 13 amino acids. The chain's CDR3 is CASRGGQFNEQFF. DNA for the CDR3: TGTGCCAGCAGGGGAGGACAGTTCAATGAGCAGTTCTTC. The full variable domain, completed using reference TRBV11-1 and TRBJ2-1, is EAEVAQSPRYKITEKSQAVAFWCDPISGHATLYWYRQILGQGPELLVQFQDESVVDDSQLPKDRFSAERLKGVDSTLKIQPAELGDSAMYLCASRGGQFNEQFFGPGTRLTVL.

The chain recombines TRBV29-1 with TRBJ2-1, with unresolved D. The CDR3 is 14 residues long. The V end lost 2 bases, the J end lost 4 bases, and 12 bases lay between the germline ends. Germline CDR1 and CDR2: SQVTM and ANQGSEA. The CDR3, as DNA: TGCAGCGTTGAAAGGGCGGCGGTATACAATGAGCAGTTCTTC. This gives the protein CSVERAAVYNEQFF.

V is TRBV5-1 and J is TRBJ1-4, with 8 bases identical to TRBD1. In germline, CDR1 is SGHRS, CDR2 YFSETQ. Unmatched junction bases numbered 12, after V lost 4 bases and J lost 7 bases. This CDR3 region has 16 residues. CDR3 amino acids: CASSLSGTGRGEKLFF. In DNA form, the CDR3 reads TGCGCCAGCAGCCTATCGGGGACAGGTCGTGGTGAAAAACTGTTTTTT.

This clonotype was seen at least ten times. The CDR3 spells CSVDYYNEQFF. Here the CDR3 DNA reads TGCAGCGTTGACTACTACAATGAGCAGTTCTTC. The V gene is TRBV29-1, the J gene TRBJ2-1, with D unresolved. The V gene's germline CDR1 is SQVTM and CDR2 ANQGSEA. V lost 3 bases and J lost 3, with 3 bases in between. The CDR3 length is 11 residues.

The CDR3 DNA reads TGTGCCAGCAGAGACCGGACTAGCGGGGGAGAGACCCAGTACTTC. It specifies CASRDRTSGGETQYF. This chain uses TRBV6-6 with TRBJ2-5; TRBD2 aligns across 13 bases. There are 15 residues in the CDR3. J gave up 4 bases and V 6 bases, and 5 bases lay outside the gene matches. Looked up from germline, CDR1 is MNHNY and CDR2 is SVGAGI (reference sequence).

A single count supports this clonotype. The V and J genes are TRBV5-1 and TRBJ2-7, with TRBD1 as a possible D gene (6 bases). The germline V and J ends were trimmed by 4 bases and 6 bases, with 14 bases remaining between them. Germline V gene data show CDR1 as SGHRS and CDR2 as YFSETQ. This CDR3 contains 13 residues. The CDR3 DNA reads TGCGCCAGCAGCGAGCTACAGGGTGTCGAGCAGTACTTC. Translating gives CASSELQGVEQYF.

The chain recombines TRBV7-9 with TRBJ1-4; TRBD1 is a possible D gene (5 bases). This CDR3 comprises 13 residues. CDR1 and CDR2 from the germline V gene are SEHNR and FQNEAQ (reference sequence). Trimming took 6 bases from V and 5 from J, leaving 10 bases between them. The CDR3 region is CASRQGANEKLFF. In DNA form, the CDR3 reads TGTGCCAGCAGACAAGGGGCGAATGAAAAACTGTTTTTT. Drawing the rest from reference TRBV7-9 and TRBJ1-4, the complete variable domain is DTGVSQNPRHKITKRGQNVTFRCDPISEHNRLYWYRQTLGQGPEFLTYFQNEAQLEKSRLLSDRFSAERPKGSFSTLEIQRTEQGDSAMYLCASRQGANEKLFFGSGTQLSVL.

Only a few counts were recorded for this clonotype. The chain employs TRBV7-9 and TRBJ1-1; D unresolved. Germline loops: CDR1 SEHNR, CDR2 FQNEAQ (reference sequence). The CDR3 totals 12 residues. With 5 bases removed from V and 0 bases from J, the gap between germline ends came to 4 bases. CDR3 sequence: CASSLVNTEAFF. As DNA, the CDR3 is TGTGCCAGCAGCCTGGTGAACACTGAAGCTTTCTTT. Looking up the rest from reference TRBV7-9 and TRBJ1-1 gives the full variable domain: DTGVSQNPRHKITKRGQNVTFRCDPISEHNRLYWYRQTLGQGPEFLTYFQNEAQLEKSRLLSDRFSAERPKGSFSTLEIQRTEQGDSAMYLCASSLVNTEAFFGQGTRLTVV.

In this sample, this clonotype turned up a few times. The V call is TRBV11-1, the J call TRBJ2-3; no reliable D call. The CDR3 extends over 18 amino acids. The V gene's germline CDR1 is SGHAT and CDR2 FQDESV (reference sequence). Trimming removed 5 bases at V and 0 bases at J, with 21 bases between. The CDR3 coding sequence is TGTGCCAGCAGCCCCACCCGATTTGACGGTTCTAGCACAGATACGCAGTATTTT. It codes for CASSPTRFDGSSTDTQYF.

The CDR3 loop reads CSVETLGTYGYTF. The CDR3 DNA follows: TGCAGCGTTGAGACATTGGGGACCTATGGCTACACCTTC. The chain is built from TRBV29-1 and TRBJ1-2; D perhaps matches TRBD1 (5 bases). With 3 bases removed from V and 4 bases from J, the gap between germline ends came to 12 bases. The CDR3 consists of 13 residues. The V gene's germline CDR1 is SQVTM and CDR2 ANQGSEA.

The rearrangement links TRBV5-6 to TRBJ2-4; no firm D call. The DNA matches TRBJ2-5 better at its end, which makes the J call doubtful. Germline CDR1 reads SGHDT; CDR2 reads YYEEEE. The CDR3 has 13 residues. The DNA for the CDR3 is TGTGCCAGCAGTTTATACGGCACCGAGACCCAGTACTTC. Translating it yields CASSLYGTETQYF.